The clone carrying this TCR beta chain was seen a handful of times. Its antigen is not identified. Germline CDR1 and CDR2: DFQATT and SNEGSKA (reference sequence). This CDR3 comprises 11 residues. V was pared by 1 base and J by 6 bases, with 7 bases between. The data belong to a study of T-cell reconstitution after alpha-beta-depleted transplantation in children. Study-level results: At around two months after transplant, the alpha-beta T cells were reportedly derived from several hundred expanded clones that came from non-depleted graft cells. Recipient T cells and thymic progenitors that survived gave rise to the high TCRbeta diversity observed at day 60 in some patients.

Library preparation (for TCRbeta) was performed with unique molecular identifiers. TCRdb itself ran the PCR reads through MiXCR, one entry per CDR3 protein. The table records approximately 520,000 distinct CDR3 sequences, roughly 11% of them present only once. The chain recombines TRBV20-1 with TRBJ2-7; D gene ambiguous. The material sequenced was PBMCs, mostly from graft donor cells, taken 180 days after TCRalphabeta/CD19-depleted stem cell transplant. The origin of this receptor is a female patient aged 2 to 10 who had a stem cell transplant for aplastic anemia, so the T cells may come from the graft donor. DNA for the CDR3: TGCAGTGCTAGAGCCGGTGTCGAGCAGTACTTC. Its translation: CSARAGVEQYF.